The 28 T cell receptor beta chains below come from one sample, sequenced in a study of T cell responses to AZD1222 COVID-19 vaccine. Clones were sequenced by immunoSEQ multiplex PCR, and TCRdb holds only the in-frame ones, with some missing. Seen here are more than 90,000 clones, approximately 90% observed once, and the top ten hold 3.5%. This sample comprised peripheral blood, obtained 28 days after the second AZD1222 dose. These receptors were obtained from an adult who received the AZD1222 COVID-19 vaccine.

The V and J genes are TRBV19 and TRBJ1-5; the match to TRBD1 covers 8 bases. Germline CDR1 and CDR2: LNHDA and SQIVND (reference sequence). V shed 5 bases, J shed 0 bases, and the junction held 12 bases outside the gene matches. This CDR3 is 18 amino acids long. The CDR3 spells CASSVQGAEMYSNQPQHF. For the CDR3, the DNA is TGTGCCAGTAGTGTGCAGGGGGCCGAGATGTATAGCAATCAGCCCCAGCATTTT.

There are a few counts of this clone. This chain uses TRBV4-3 with TRBJ2-7; perhaps TRBD2 as D (6 bases). Between the trimmed V and J ends, which lost 0 bases and 2 bases, there was a span of 17 bases. CDR3 length equals 17 residues. Germline CDR1 and CDR2: LGHNA and YSLEER. In DNA, the CDR3 is TGCGCCAGCAGCCAAGATCGTGGCGGGGATGGCACCTACGAGCAGTACTTC. This encodes CASSQDRGGDGTYEQYF.

The J gene is TRBJ1-1, the V gene TRBV30, with 7 bases matching TRBD1. Germline loops: CDR1 GTSNPN, CDR2 SVGIG (reference sequence). V lost 5 bases and J lost 1; bases outside the gene matches: 7. CDR3 length: 14 residues. CDR3 amino acids: CAWETGTANTEAFF. The CDR3 region has the DNA TGTGCCTGGGAGACCGGGACAGCGAACACTGAAGCTTTCTTT.

This rearrangement joins TRBV27 to TRBJ1-5; D call uncertain. Trimming stripped 3 bases from V and 1 base from J, with 10 bases between. Germline CDR1 and CDR2: MNHEY and SMNVEV (reference sequence). This CDR3 region has 15 residues. CDR3 nucleotide sequence: TGTGCCAGCAGTTTGTACGGGGTCAGCAATCAGCCCCAGCATTTT. It codes for CASSLYGVSNQPQHF.

The chain links TRBV19 to TRBJ2-3; 12 bases line up with TRBD1. This CDR3 has 14 amino acids. CDR1 is LNHDA, CDR2 SQIVND, per germline (reference sequence). Trimming took 5 bases from V and 5 from J; bases not matched to a gene: 2. The CDR3: CASSGTGGLDTQYF. Here the CDR3 DNA reads TGTGCCAGTAGTGGGACAGGGGGCTTAGATACGCAGTATTTT. Filled out from reference TRBV19 and TRBJ2-3, the complete variable domain reads DGGITQSPKYLFRKEGQNVTLSCEQNLNHDAMYWYRQDPGQGLRLIYYSQIVNDFQKGDIAEGYSVSREKKESFPLTVTSAQKNPTAFYLCASSGTGGLDTQYFGPGTRLTVL.

The chain employs TRBV30 and TRBJ1-5, with TRBD1 matching 9 bases. The V gene end was trimmed by 4 bases and the J gene end by 3 bases; junction bases not matched to a gene: 4. Germline lookup yields CDR1 GTSNPN and CDR2 SVGIG (reference sequence). The CDR3 runs 14 residues. CDR3 nucleotide sequence: TGTGCCTGGATGGGACAGGGAGACAATCAGCCCCAGCATTTT. It is translated as CAWMGQGDNQPQHF.

This clone was detected only a few times. The chain is built from TRBV25-1 and TRBJ1-1, with D possibly matching TRBD1 (5 bases). V gave up 4 bases and J gave up 0 bases, with 12 bases separating them. This CDR3 is built from 15 residues. Germline values: CDR1 MGHDK, CDR2 SYGVNS. The CDR3 loop is CASSGPRALNTEAFF. DNA of the CDR3: TGTGCCAGCAGTGGACCCAGGGCCTTGAACACTGAAGCTTTCTTT.

The chain carries TRBV14 and TRBJ2-7; 10 nucleotides align to TRBD2. Germline V gene lookup returns CDR1 SGHDN and CDR2 FVKESK. Trimming took 2 bases from V and 4 from J; bases not matched to a gene: 20. This CDR3 has 20 residues. The CDR3 nucleotides read TGTGCCAGCAGCCAAAAGCGGGGGGGGATTCGACTAGCAGGGAGTTACGAGCAGTACTTC. Translated: CASSQKRGGIRLAGSYEQYF.

This chain connects TRBV5-1 to TRBJ2-1; 10 positions agree with TRBD2. Trimming removed 3 bases from V and 2 bases from J; junction bases left unmatched: 17. From germline, CDR1 is SGHRS and CDR2 YFSETQ. The CDR3 covers 20 residues. CDR3: CASSSRTSGLTSRTYNEQFF. For the CDR3, the DNA is TGCGCCAGCAGCTCCCGGACTAGCGGCCTGACATCGCGGACCTACAATGAGCAGTTCTTC. Full variable domain (outside the CDR3, taken from reference TRBV5-1 and TRBJ2-1): KAGVTQTPRYLIKTRGQQVTLSCSPISGHRSVSWYQQTPGQGLQFLFEYFSETQRNKGNFPGRFSGRQFSNSRSEMNVSTLELGDSALYLCASSSRTSGLTSRTYNEQFFGPGTRLTVL.

The CDR3 is CASSSWTALPYSNQPQHF. For the CDR3, the DNA is TGTGCCAGCAGCAGCTGGACAGCCCTTCCCTATAGCAATCAGCCCCAGCATTTT. This chain connects TRBV21-1 to TRBJ1-5; the table calls TRBD1, which could not be checked here. TRBV21-1 is reported as a pseudogene. The CDR3 totals 18 residues.

The chain joins TRBV11-2 to TRBJ1-5, with D possibly being TRBD1 (5 bases). Trimming removed 5 bases at V and 11 bases at J, with 13 bases between. There are 12 residues in the CDR3. CDR1 SGHAT and CDR2 FQNNGV come from the germline V gene. The CDR3 is CASSHGGGAQHF. As DNA, the CDR3 is TGTGCCAGCAGCCATGGGGGAGGGGCCCAGCATTTT.

This chain links TRBV7-2 with TRBJ2-5; D gene unclear. The CDR3 has 12 amino acids. CDR1 SGHTA and CDR2 FQGNSA come from the germline V gene. Trimming removed 1 base from V and 2 bases from J, with 2 bases in between. CDR3 DNA sequence: TGTGCCAGCAGCTTAGGTCAAGAGACCCAGTACTTC. Its protein product is CASSLGQETQYF.

This clone showed up just once. The chain couples TRBV6-1 to TRBJ2-1; 12 bases are shared with TRBD2. V dropped 2 bases and J dropped 8; count of bases not matched to a gene: 4. CDR3 length: 15 residues. From germline, CDR1 is MNHNS and CDR2 SASEGT. CDR3 loop: CASSELAGGPDEQFF. The CDR3 DNA follows: TGTGCCAGCAGTGAACTAGCGGGGGGGCCCGATGAGCAGTTCTTC.

The V call is TRBV5-1, the J call TRBJ2-3; D is perhaps TRBD2 (5 bases). V was cut by 3 bases and J by 5 bases, with 13 bases left in between. CDR1 SGHRS and CDR2 YFSETQ come from the germline V gene. CDR3 length equals 14 residues. CDR3 bases: TGCGCCAGCAGCTCCTTGGCGGGCCAAGATACGCAGTATTTT. Its protein product is CASSSLAGQDTQYF.

V is TRBV7-2 and J is TRBJ1-5; possible D gene TRBD1, 5 bases. Germline CDR1 reads SGHTA; CDR2 reads FQGNSA. The ends were cut back, 5 bases at V and 4 bases at J, with 12 bases in the middle. The CDR3 consists of 14 residues. The CDR3, as DNA: TGTGCCAGCAGCCAGACGGGGGGTAATCAGCCCCAGCATTTT. This gives the protein CASSQTGGNQPQHF.

The chain joins TRBV19 to TRBJ2-2; no firm D call. V dropped 1 base and J dropped 1 base, with 10 bases sitting between them. CDR1 and CDR2 from the germline V gene are LNHDA and SQIVND (reference sequence). The CDR3 consists of 16 residues. CDR3 sequence reads: CASSIGWVRNTGELFF. The CDR3 nucleotides are TGTGCCAGTAGTATAGGTTGGGTTAGGAACACCGGGGAGCTGTTTTTT.

The V gene is TRBV18, the J gene TRBJ2-4, with 7 bases matching TRBD1. V shed 0 bases, J shed 0 bases, and the junction held 5 bases outside the gene matches. This CDR3 spans 17 amino acids. Germline CDR1 KGHSH, CDR2 LQKENI. The CDR3 region has the DNA TGTGCCAGCTCACCACCCGACAGGGCGATAGCCAAAAACATTCAGTACTTC. It is translated as CASSPPDRAIAKNIQYF.

The V gene is TRBV30, the J gene TRBJ1-3, with no clear D. Germline CDR1 and CDR2: GTSNPN and SVGIG (reference sequence). V shed 5 bases and J shed 0 bases, with 8 bases lying between them. This CDR3 has 13 residues. Here the CDR3 DNA reads TGTGCCTGGGGAGTTCTCTCTGGAAACACCATATATTTT. Translation gives CAWGVLSGNTIYF.

The rearrangement links TRBV11-3 to TRBJ2-1; TRBD2 aligns across 7 bases. Per germline, CDR1 SGHNT and CDR2 YENEEA. There are 17 residues in the CDR3. The junction had 9 bases not matched to a gene; V was cut back by 4 bases and J by 0 bases. The CDR3 DNA follows: TGTGCCAGCAGCTGGGGACTACCGTCTAGCTCCTACAATGAGCAGTTCTTC. Translated: CASSWGLPSSSYNEQFF. The entire variable domain, with the rest obtained from reference TRBV11-3 and TRBJ2-1, is as follows: EAGVVQSPRYKIIEKKQPVAFWCNPISGHNTLYWYLQNLGQGPELLIRYENEEAVDDSQLPKDRFSAERLKGVDSTLKIQPAELGDSAVYLCASSWGLPSSSYNEQFFGPGTRLTVL.

J is TRBJ1-6 and V is TRBV7-9; 8 bases line up with TRBD1. Trimming at V came to 5 bases and at J to 8 bases, leaving 8 bases not matched to a gene. Germline V gives CDR1 SEHNR, CDR2 FQNEAQ (reference sequence). The CDR3 loop spans 15 amino acids. As DNA, the CDR3 is TGTGCCAGCAGCCCGGGACAGGCGGAGGATTCACCCCTCCACTTT. It yields the protein CASSPGQAEDSPLHF.

The J gene is TRBJ1-2, the V gene TRBV19; D gene ambiguous. CDR1 is LNHDA and CDR2 is SQIVND in the germline V gene (reference sequence). The V gene lost 6 bases and the J gene lost 3 bases, with 17 bases spanning the gap. The CDR3 is 15 amino acids. For the CDR3, the DNA is TGTGCCAGTAGCCCCACGGCTGTCTTTTACTATGGCTACACCTTC. Its translation: CASSPTAVFYYGYTF.

The chain employs TRBV7-2 and TRBJ1-6; no definite D call. From germline, CDR1 is SGHTA and CDR2 FQGNSA. With 1 base removed from V and 7 bases from J, the gap between germline ends came to 11 bases. The CDR3 is 15 residues long. The CDR3 loop is CASSLEATKNSPLHF. In DNA, the CDR3 is TGTGCCAGCAGCTTAGAGGCCACTAAAAATTCACCCCTCCACTTT.

The chain recombines TRBV5-4 with TRBJ1-1; the D is unclear. The germline V gene has CDR1 SGHNT and CDR2 YYREEE (reference sequence). Trimming cost V 0 bases and J 7 bases, with 7 bases left between them. CDR3 length equals 12 residues. The CDR3 here is CASSLGVGEAFF. For the CDR3, the DNA is TGTGCCAGCAGCTTGGGGGTAGGTGAAGCTTTCTTT.

This clone was observed a few times. This chain joins TRBV6-5 and TRBJ2-1; a possible D gene is TRBD1 (5 bases). V lost 0 bases and J 9 bases, leaving 12 bases between the germline ends. Germline V lookup: CDR1 MNHEY, CDR2 SVGAGI. This CDR3 region has 14 residues. In nucleotides, the CDR3 is TGTGCCAGCAGTTACTCGTTCTGGGGCGGTGAGCAGTTCTTC. Its protein product is CASSYSFWGGEQFF.

DNA for the CDR3: TGTGCCAGCAGTACGGGGGGCGTCCCGGGAGCAGGCCTCGGAACCTACGAGCAGTACTTC. It is translated as CASSTGGVPGAGLGTYEQYF. The chain couples TRBV2 to TRBJ2-7; tentatively, D is TRBD2 (7 bases). The CDR3 loop spans 20 amino acids. CDR1 SNHLY and CDR2 FYNNEI come from the germline V gene. V lost 5 bases and J lost 2, with 31 bases in between.

The chain couples TRBV7-3 to TRBJ2-1; weak D call: TRBD1 (5 bases). V lost 2 bases and J 5 bases, leaving 7 bases between the germline ends. The CDR3 covers 13 residues. Germline assignment: CDR1 SGHTA and CDR2 FQGTGA. The CDR3 nucleotides read TGTGCCAGCAGCTTAGGACACAACAATGAGCAGTTCTTC. It codes for CASSLGHNNEQFF. The variable domain in full, with the rest retrieved from reference TRBV7-3 and TRBJ2-1, is GAGVSQTPSNKVTEKGKYVELRCDPISGHTALYWYRQSLGQGPEFLIYFQGTGAADDSGLPNDRFFAVRPEGSVSTLKIQRTERGDSAVYLCASSLGHNNEQFFGPGTRLTVL.

The chain joins TRBV7-8 to TRBJ1-5; D is unclear. The V and J ends lost 5 bases and 2 bases respectively, with 16 bases between them. Per the germline V gene, CDR1 is SGHVS and CDR2 is FQNEAQ. This CDR3 is built from 16 residues. The CDR3 DNA sequence: TGTGCCAGCAGCCGAGGCAGGTTTACGGGCAATCAGCCCCAGCATTTT. Translation: CASSRGRFTGNQPQHF.

This chain joins TRBV7-3 and TRBJ2-2; 10 nucleotides match TRBD1. Germline V gene data show CDR1 as SGHTA and CDR2 as FQGTGA. This CDR3 is 14 amino acids long. The trim removed 2 bases at V and 6 bases at J, leaving 0 bases unmatched. The CDR3 here is CASSLGQGAGELFF. The CDR3 region has the DNA TGTGCCAGCAGCTTAGGACAGGGGGCCGGGGAGCTGTTTTTT.